The present T cell receptor (beta chain) was sequenced within a study of glioma-infiltrating T cells. Across the study: Samples included WHO grade II oligodendrogliomas or astrocytomas and initial-diagnosis grade IV glioblastomas.

Trimming took off 3 bases at V and 4 bases at J, with 8 bases between the two ends. The length of the CDR3 is 13 residues. Germline CDR1 is SGHTA and CDR2 is FQGNSA. Points from the study as a whole: Non-neoplastic patients had below-expected tissue-blood divergence, while all gliomas exceeded expectation.

Using RNA template, CDR3s of TCR alpha and beta were amplified with iRepertoire arm-PCR. Each CDR3 protein gets one entry after TCRdb re-called the multiplex PCR reads with MiXCR. Of 300,000 to 400,000 distinct CDR3 sequences in the sample, about 40% were seen once. As to this clonotype: Its antigen is currently unknown.

The source material was glioma tissue, nonneoplastic brain tissue, or PBMCs (not recorded which). The clonotype was recovered from a human donor with low-grade glioma or glioblastoma, undergoing nonglioma brain surgery, or in good health (not recorded which). The chain recombines TRBV7-2 with TRBJ2-3, with D maybe TRBD2 (6 bases). The chain's CDR3 is CASSFGEADTQYF. The CDR3 nucleotides read TGTGCCAGCAGCTTCGGGGAGGCAGATACGCAGTATTTT.